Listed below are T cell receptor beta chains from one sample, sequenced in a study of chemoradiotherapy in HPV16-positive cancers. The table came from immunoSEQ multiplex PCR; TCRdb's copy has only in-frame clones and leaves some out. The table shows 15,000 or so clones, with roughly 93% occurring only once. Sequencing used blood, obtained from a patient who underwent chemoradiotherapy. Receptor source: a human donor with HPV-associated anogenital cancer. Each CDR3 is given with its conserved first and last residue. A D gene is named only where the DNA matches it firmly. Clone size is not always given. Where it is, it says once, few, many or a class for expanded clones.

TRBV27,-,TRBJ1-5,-,CASRETVISNQPQHF,TGTGCCAGCAGAGAGACAGTGATTAGCAATCAGCCCCAGCATTTT
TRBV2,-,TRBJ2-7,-,CASSEPGGPYEQYF,TGTGCCAGCAGTGAACCGGGGGGCCCGTACGAGCAGTACTTC
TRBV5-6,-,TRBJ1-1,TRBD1,CASRWDRGATEAFF,TGTGCCAGCAGATGGGACAGGGGCGCCACTGAAGCTTTCTTT
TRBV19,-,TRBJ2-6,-,CASSPLAGANVLTF,TGTGCCAGTAGCCCTCTGGCCGGGGCCAACGTCCTGACTTTC
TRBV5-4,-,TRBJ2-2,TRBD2,CASSSRGGHPGELFF,TGTGCCAGCAGCTCGCGGGGGGGCCATCCCGGGGAGCTGTTTTTT
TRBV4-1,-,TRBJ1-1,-,CASSPAEGGYTEAFF,TGCGCCAGCAGCCCCGCAGAGGGGGGTTACACTGAAGCTTTCTTT
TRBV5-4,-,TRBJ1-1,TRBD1,CASSLVQGGTEAFF,TGTGCCAGCAGCTTGGTCCAGGGGGGGACTGAAGCTTTCTTT
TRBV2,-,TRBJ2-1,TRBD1,CATGDRAPSEQFF,TGTGCCACCGGGGACAGGGCACCCAGTGAGCAGTTCTTC
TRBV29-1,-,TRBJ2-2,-,CSVFFAGPNTGELFF,TGCAGCGTTTTCTTTGCAGGACCGAACACCGGGGAGCTGTTTTTT
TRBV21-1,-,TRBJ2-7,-,CASSKAGLPGQYYEQYF,TGTGCCAGCAGCAAAGCCGGGCTTCCGGGACAGTACTACGAGCAGTACTTC
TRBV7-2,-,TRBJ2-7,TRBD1,CASSLRDSTYEQYF,TGTGCCAGCAGCTTAAGGGACAGTACCTACGAGCAGTACTTC
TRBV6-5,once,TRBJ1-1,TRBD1,CASRKGQGHTEAFF,TGTGCCAGCAGAAAGGGACAGGGGCACACTGAAGCTTTCTTT
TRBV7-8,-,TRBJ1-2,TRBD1,CASSPGPGQGPFYGYTF,TGTGCCAGCAGCCCAGGACCGGGACAGGGGCCCTTTTATGGCTACACCTTC
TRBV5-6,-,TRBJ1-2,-,CASSMGTPWDDGYTF,TGTGCCAGCAGCATGGGGACGCCCTGGGACGATGGCTACACCTTC
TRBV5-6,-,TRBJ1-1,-,CASRLTEGRTEAFF,TGTGCCAGCAGATTGACCGAAGGACGCACTGAAGCTTTCTTT
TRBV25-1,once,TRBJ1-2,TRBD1,CASAGGGQPLSGYGYTF,TGTGCCAGCGCGGGGGGGGGACAGCCCCTATCGGGCTATGGCTACACCTTC
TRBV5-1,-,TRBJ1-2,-,CASSFVGHSYGYTF,TGCGCCAGCAGCTTCGTGGGGCACAGCTATGGCTACACCTTC
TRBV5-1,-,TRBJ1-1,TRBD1,CASSLAGGGVNTEAFF,TGCGCCAGCAGCTTGGCAGGGGGCGGCGTGAACACTGAAGCTTTCTTT
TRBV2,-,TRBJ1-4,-,CASSEAAGMYEKLFF,TGTGCCAGCAGTGAAGCGGCAGGGATGTATGAAAAACTGTTTTTT
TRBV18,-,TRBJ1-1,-,CASSIIEARLEAFF,TGTGCCAGCTCCATCATAGAAGCACGGCTAGAAGCTTTCTTT
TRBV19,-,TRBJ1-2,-,CASIRPSNYGYTF,TGTGCCAGTATAAGACCCTCTAACTATGGCTACACCTTC
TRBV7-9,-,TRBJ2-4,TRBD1,CASSPRSGTANIQYF,TGTGCCAGCAGCCCACGCTCCGGGACAGCGAACATTCAGTACTTC
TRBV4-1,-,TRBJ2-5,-,CASSQVGAQETQYF,TGCGCCAGCAGCCAAGTGGGGGCCCAGGAGACCCAGTACTTC
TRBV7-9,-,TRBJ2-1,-,CASSTGAEQFF,TGTGCCAGCAGCACGGGGGCTGAGCAGTTCTTC
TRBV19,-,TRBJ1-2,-,CASRQMPNYGYTF,TGTGCCAGCCGACAGATGCCTAACTATGGCTACACCTTC
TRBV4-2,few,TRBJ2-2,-,CASSQDEGGSGELFF,TGTGCCAGCAGCCAAGATGAAGGAGGATCCGGGGAGCTGTTTTTT
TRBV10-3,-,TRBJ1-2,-,CAISESPTFGYTF,TGTGCCATCAGTGAGTCCCCTACCTTTGGCTACACCTTC
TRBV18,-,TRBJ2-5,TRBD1,CASSSSGGTPQETQYF,TGTGCCAGCTCATCGTCAGGGGGCACCCCCCAAGAGACCCAGTACTTC
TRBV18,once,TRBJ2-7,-,CASSLPGTSTHGSYEQYF,TGTGCCAGCTCACTCCCCGGGACCTCCACCCACGGCTCCTACGAGCAGTACTTC
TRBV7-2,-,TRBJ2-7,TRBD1,CASSSRQGTVGEQYF,TGTGCCAGCAGCTCTCGGCAGGGGACAGTAGGCGAGCAGTACTTC
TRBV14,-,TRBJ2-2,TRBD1,CASSQAGQGSVGELFF,TGTGCCAGCAGCCAAGCGGGACAGGGCTCGGTCGGGGAGCTGTTTTTT
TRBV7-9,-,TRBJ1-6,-,CASSRGNPYNSPLHF,TGTGCCAGCAGCCGCGGGAACCCTTATAATTCACCCCTCCACTTT
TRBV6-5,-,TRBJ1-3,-,CASGRTIGNTIYF,TGTGCCAGCGGACGGACCATTGGAAACACCATATATTTT
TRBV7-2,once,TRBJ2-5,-,CASSRGTPMLGTQYF,TGTGCCAGCAGCCGAGGGACTCCCATGTTGGGGACCCAGTACTTC
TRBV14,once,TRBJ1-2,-,CASSPDGYGYTF,TGTGCCAGCAGCCCCGACGGCTATGGCTACACCTTC
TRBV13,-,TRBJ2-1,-,CASSWPGLYEQFF,TGTGCCAGCAGCTGGCCGGGACTCTATGAGCAGTTCTTC
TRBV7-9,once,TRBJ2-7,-,CATQAGTGDSYEQYF,TGTGCCACCCAGGCCGGAACAGGAGACTCCTACGAGCAGTACTTC